The clone carrying this TCR beta chain appeared once. Its antigen is not identified. The data stem from a study of T cell responses to AZD1222 COVID-19 vaccine. The germline V gene has CDR1 MDHEN and CDR2 SYDVKM. The V gene lost 5 bases and the J gene lost 2 bases, with 13 bases spanning the gap. CDR3 length: 14 amino acids. Profiling relied on immunoSEQ multiplex PCR, and the TCRdb table lists in-frame clones only, not all of them. The sample includes over 130,000 clones, almost 90% of them seen just once. General study findings and limits: Spike-specific TCR breadth and depth rose after two AZD1222 doses. Nearly half of the spike-specific TCRs reportedly recognize variant regions that carry no mutations. Of the AZD1222 recipients, only 5 or 6 were seropositive at baseline. The donor group comprised mostly white British people and more females; the analysis possibly underestimated clonal diversity.

This receptor was taken from an adult who received the AZD1222 COVID-19 vaccine. Sequenced here: peripheral blood, sampled 28 days after the second AZD1222 dose. This rearrangement joins TRBV28 to TRBJ2-7; TRBD1 is a possible D gene (6 bases). Written as DNA, the CDR3 is TGTGCCAGCAGTCCAAGGACAGTCCCCTACGAGCAGTACTTC. The encoded protein is CASSPRTVPYEQYF.